This TCR beta chain was recovered during a study of T cell repertoires in cytomegalovirus infection (dated by TCRdb to 2018 to 2020). About the investigation overall: Because public TCR beta signatures pointed to carriage of CMV infection together with the matching HLA type, the HLA type of each donor mattered for the analysis.

The reads were generated on an Illumina HiSeq 1500. TCRdb ran its own pipeline on the public reads, namely fastp trimming at Q25 and MiXCR clone calling, and kept in-frame beta chains. Records with the same CDR3 protein are collapsed into one entry carrying the most frequent genes and DNA. The sample table shows some 200,000 distinct CDR3 sequences, and roughly a fifth are seen once. Less than 3% of the sample is held by the ten biggest clonotypes. Study-wide conclusions, independent of this receptor: The ex vivo response was dominated by HLA-C-restricted CMV-specific TCR beta clonotypes, which also provided the single most frequent clonotype in two of eight donors. In both this cohort and an independent roughly 330-donor cohort, the cumulative frequency of public TCR beta family members distinguished carriers of CMV infection plus the relevant HLA type.

This clonotype was seen repeatedly, ten times or more. Its antigen has not been determined. One base away there is no much larger clone; base qualities are not given. After removal of 1 base from V and 5 bases from J, the junction retains 8 bases not matched to a gene. CDR1 and CDR2 are drawn from the germline V gene: SGHTA, FQGNSA. From the cysteine through the phenylalanine, the CDR3 covers 16 amino acids. CDR3 DNA is the only sequence kept; it has 48 bases, read in frame from the first base. Rearrangement joined TRBV7-2 to TRBJ2-3, with TRBD2 matching 8 junction bases. The origin of this receptor is a human donor in good health (CMV status not recorded). Some clones in this sample may be carry-over from other donors' samples. The source material was PBMCs. The CDR3: CASSLGSGRVGDTQYF. The DNA is as follows: TGTGCCAGCAGCTTAGGGAGCGGGAGAGTGGGAGATACGCAGTATTTT.